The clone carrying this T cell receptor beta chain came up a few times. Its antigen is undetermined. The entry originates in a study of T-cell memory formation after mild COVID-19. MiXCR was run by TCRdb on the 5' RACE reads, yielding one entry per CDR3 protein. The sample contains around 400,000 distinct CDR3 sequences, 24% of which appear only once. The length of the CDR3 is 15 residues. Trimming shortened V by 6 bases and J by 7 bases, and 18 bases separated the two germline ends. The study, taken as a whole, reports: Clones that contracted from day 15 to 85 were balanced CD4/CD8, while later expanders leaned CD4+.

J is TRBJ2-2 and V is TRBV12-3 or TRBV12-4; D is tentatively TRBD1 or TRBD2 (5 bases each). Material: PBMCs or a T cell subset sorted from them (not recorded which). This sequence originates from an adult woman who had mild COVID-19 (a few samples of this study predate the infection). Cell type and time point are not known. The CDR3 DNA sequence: TGTGCCAGCAGGAGGGACGGAGAGACGGGCGGGGAGCTGTTTTTT. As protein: CASRRDGETGGELFF.